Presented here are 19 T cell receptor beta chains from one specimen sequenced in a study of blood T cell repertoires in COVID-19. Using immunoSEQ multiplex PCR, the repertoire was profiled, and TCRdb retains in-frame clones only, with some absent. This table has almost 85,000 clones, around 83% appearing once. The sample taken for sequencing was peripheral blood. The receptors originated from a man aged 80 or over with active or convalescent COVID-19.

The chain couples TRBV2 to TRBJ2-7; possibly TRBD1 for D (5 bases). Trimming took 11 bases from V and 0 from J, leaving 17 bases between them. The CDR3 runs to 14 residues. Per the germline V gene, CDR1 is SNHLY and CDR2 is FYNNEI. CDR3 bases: TGTGCCGGATCAAGGGGTCAGGGCTCCTACGAGCAGTACTTC. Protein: CAGSRGQGSYEQYF.

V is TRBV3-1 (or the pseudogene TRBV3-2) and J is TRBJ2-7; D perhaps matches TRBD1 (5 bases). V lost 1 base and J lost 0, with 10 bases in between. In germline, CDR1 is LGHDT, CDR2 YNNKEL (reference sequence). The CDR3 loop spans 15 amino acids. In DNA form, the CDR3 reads TGTGCCAGCAGCCAAGGATTTGGGGCCTCCTACGAGCAGTACTTC. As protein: CASSQGFGASYEQYF.

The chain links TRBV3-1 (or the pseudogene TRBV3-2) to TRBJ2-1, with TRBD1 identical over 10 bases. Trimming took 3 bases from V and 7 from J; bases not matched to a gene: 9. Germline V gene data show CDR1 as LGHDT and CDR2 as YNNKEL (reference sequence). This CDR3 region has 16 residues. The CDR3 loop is CASSHHPGQGQNEQFF. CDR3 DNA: TGTGCCAGCAGCCACCATCCGGGACAGGGGCAGAATGAGCAGTTCTTC.

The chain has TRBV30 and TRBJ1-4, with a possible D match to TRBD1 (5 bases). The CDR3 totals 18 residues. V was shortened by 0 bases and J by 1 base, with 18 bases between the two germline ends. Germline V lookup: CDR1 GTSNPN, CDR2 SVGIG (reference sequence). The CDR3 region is CAWSVLAGYKRTNEKLFF. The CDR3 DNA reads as TGTGCCTGGAGTGTCCTTGCAGGGTATAAGAGAACTAATGAAAAACTGTTTTTT.

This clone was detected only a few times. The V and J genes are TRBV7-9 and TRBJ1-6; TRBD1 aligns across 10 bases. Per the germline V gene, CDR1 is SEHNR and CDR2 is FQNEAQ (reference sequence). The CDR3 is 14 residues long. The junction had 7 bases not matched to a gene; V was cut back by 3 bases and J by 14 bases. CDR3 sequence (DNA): TGTGCCAGCAGCTTGGGACAGGGGATTGTCACCCTCCACTTT. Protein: CASSLGQGIVTLHF.

Here the CDR3 DNA reads TGTGCCAGCAGCTCCCAGGGGGTGGCGACCGGGGAGCTGTTTTTT. Protein product: CASSSQGVATGELFF. The chain links TRBV7-9 to TRBJ2-2, with 7 bases identical to TRBD1. V was pared by 4 bases and J by 5 bases, with 7 bases of the junction left unmatched. This CDR3 is 15 amino acids long. CDR1 is SEHNR, CDR2 FQNEAQ, per germline (reference sequence).

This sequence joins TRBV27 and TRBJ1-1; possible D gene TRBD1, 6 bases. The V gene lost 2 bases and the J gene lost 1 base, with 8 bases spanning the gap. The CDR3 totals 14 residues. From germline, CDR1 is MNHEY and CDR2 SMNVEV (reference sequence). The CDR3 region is CASSLGGQNTEAFF. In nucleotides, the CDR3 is TGTGCCAGCAGTTTAGGGGGACAGAACACTGAAGCTTTCTTT.

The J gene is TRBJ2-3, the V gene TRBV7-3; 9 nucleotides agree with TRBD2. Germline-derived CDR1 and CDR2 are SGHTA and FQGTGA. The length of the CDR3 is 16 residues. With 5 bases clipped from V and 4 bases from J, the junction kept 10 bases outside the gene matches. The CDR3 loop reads CASSVQSGGRADTQYF. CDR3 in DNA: TGTGCCAGCAGCGTCCAAAGCGGGGGGCGCGCAGATACGCAGTATTTT. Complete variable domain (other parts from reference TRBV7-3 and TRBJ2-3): GAGVSQTPSNKVTEKGKYVELRCDPISGHTALYWYRQSLGQGPEFLIYFQGTGAADDSGLPNDRFFAVRPEGSVSTLKIQRTERGDSAVYLCASSVQSGGRADTQYFGPGTRLTVL.

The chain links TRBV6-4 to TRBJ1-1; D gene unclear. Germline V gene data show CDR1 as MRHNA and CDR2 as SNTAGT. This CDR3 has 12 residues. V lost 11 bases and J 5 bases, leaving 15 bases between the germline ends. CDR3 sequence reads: CAPERYTTEAFF. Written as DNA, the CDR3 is TGTGCCCCTGAGCGTTATACGACTGAAGCTTTCTTT.

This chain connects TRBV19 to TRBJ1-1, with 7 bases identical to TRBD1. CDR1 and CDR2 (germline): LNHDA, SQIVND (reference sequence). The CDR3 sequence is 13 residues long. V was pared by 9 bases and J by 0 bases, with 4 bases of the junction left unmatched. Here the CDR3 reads CASETGLNTEAFF. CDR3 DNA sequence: TGTGCCAGCGAGACAGGGCTGAACACTGAAGCTTTCTTT.

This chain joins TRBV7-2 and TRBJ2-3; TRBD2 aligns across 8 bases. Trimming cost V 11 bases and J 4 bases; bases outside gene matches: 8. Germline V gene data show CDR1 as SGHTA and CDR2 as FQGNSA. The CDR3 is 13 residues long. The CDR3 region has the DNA TGTGCCTTACAGCGGGAGTTCGCAGATACGCAGTATTTT. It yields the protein CALQREFADTQYF.

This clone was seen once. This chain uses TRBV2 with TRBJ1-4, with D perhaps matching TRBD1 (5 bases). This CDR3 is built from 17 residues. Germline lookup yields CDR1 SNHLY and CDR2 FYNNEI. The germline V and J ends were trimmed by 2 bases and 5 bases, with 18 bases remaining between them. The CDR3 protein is CASSEFGWGAGNEKLFF. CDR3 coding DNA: TGTGCCAGCAGTGAATTTGGGTGGGGCGCGGGGAATGAAAAACTGTTTTTT.

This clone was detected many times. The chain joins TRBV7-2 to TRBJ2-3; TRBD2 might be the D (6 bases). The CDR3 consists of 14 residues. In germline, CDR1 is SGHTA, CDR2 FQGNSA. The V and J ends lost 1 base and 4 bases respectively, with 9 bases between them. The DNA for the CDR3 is TGTGCCAGCAGCTTAGGCGGGGCGGCAGATACGCAGTATTTT. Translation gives CASSLGGAADTQYF.

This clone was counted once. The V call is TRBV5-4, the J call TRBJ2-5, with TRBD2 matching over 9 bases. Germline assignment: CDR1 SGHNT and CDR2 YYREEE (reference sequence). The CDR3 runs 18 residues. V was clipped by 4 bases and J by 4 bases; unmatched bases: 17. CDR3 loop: CASSRVLRIAGDGETQYF. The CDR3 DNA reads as TGTGCCAGCAGCCGTGTCTTGCGGATAGCGGGAGATGGAGAGACCCAGTACTTC.

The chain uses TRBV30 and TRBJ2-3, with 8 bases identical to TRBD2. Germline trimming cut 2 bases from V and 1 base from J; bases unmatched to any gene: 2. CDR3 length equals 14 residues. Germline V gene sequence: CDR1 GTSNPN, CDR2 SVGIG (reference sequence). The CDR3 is CAWSPGLGTDTQYF. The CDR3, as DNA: TGTGCCTGGAGTCCGGGACTAGGCACAGATACGCAGTATTTT.

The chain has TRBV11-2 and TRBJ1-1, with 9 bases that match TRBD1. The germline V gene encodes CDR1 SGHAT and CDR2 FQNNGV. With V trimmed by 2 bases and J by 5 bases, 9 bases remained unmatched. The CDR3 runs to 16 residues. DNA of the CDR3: TGTGCCAGCAGCTTACGAGGGACAGGGCCAAGGACTGAAGCTTTCTTT. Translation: CASSLRGTGPRTEAFF.

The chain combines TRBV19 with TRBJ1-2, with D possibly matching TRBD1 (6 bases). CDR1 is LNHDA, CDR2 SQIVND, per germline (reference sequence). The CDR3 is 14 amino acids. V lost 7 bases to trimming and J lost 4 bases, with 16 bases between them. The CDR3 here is CASKGGIAPYGYTF. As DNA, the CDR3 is TGTGCCAGTAAGGGGGGGATTGCTCCCTATGGCTACACCTTC.

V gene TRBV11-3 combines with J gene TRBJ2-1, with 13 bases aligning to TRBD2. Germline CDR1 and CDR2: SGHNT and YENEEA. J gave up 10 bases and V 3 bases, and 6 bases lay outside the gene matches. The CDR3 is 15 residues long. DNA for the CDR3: TGTGCCAGCAGCTTCGGACTAGCGGGAGAAGGGGAGCAGTTCTTC. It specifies CASSFGLAGEGEQFF.

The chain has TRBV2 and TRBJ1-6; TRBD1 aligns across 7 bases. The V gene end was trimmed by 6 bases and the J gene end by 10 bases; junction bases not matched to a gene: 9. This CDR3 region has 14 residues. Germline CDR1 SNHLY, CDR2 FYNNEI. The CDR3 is CASSDLTGVSPLHF. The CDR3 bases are TGTGCCAGCAGCGATCTCACAGGGGTATCACCCCTCCACTTT.